These 20 T cell receptor beta chains came from one sample sequenced in a study of tumor and adjacent non-tumor tissue in lung cancer. This sample's RNA came from whole unsorted tissue. The library came from three nested PCR rounds adapted from ARM-PCR protocols. TCRdb recomputed calls from the multiplex PCR reads with MiXCR, one row per CDR3 protein. The sample has 90,000 to 130,000 distinct CDR3 sequences; approximately 84% are singletons. Material: lung tumor tissue. The receptors derive from a man between 65 and 79 years old with non-small cell lung cancer.

Remarks on this clonotype: This clone may be a read error of a much larger clone one base away. The rearrangement uses TRBV7-8 and TRBJ2-3, with TRBD2 identical over 14 bases. The CDR3 extends over 20 amino acids. V lost 5 bases and J lost 2; bases outside the gene matches: 15. CDR1 SGHVS and CDR2 FQNEAQ come from the germline V gene. Here the CDR3 DNA reads TGTGCCAGCAGCCCAATACCCCGGGGACTAGCGGGGGCGGACACAGATACGCAGTATTTT. Translated, it gives CASSPIPRGLAGADTDTQYF.

Concerning this clonotype itself: Germline is not matched at one junction end, which may reflect a read error. This rearrangement joins TRBV4-1 to TRBJ2-7; 14 bases match TRBD2. The CDR3 extends over 19 amino acids. Germline assignment: CDR1 MGHRA and CDR2 YSYEKL. For the CDR3, the DNA is TGCGCCGGCAGCCCAAGGGGTTCGGGACTAGCGGGGGAGATCTACGAGCAGTACTTC. Translating gives CAGSPRGSGLAGEIYEQYF.

This clonotype was detected once. The V and J genes are TRBV6-5 and TRBJ1-4; D gene ambiguous. CDR1 and CDR2 from the germline V gene are MNHEY and SVGAGI. The CDR3 has 15 amino acids. V was cut by 6 bases and J by 7 bases, with 18 bases left in between. The CDR3 nucleotides are TGTGCCAGCAGATCTAAACAGTGGAGAGGTGAAAAACTGTTTTTT. Translating gives CASRSKQWRGEKLFF.

As to this clonotype: Given the absence of the conserved phenylalanine or tryptophan at the CDR3 end, a read error is likely. The chain recombines TRBV12-3 or TRBV12-4 with TRBJ1-2; no reliable D call. The CDR3 is 13 amino acids. The DNA of the CDR3 is TGTGCCAACAGTTCTCGAGTCTACTATGGCTACACCTTA. It specifies CANSSRVYYGYTL.

There are a few counts of this clonotype. The junction differs from germline at one of its ends, possibly a read error. The chain joins TRBV28 to TRBJ2-7; TRBD2 is a possible D gene (5 bases). The CDR3 runs 13 residues. CDR1 and CDR2 from the germline V gene are MDHEN and SYDVKM. The chain's CDR3 is CASSLPAAYEQYF. The CDR3 DNA sequence: TGTGCCAGTAGTTTACCAGCGGCCTACGAGCAGTACTTC.

The chain couples TRBV4-3 to TRBJ2-1; maybe TRBD2 (6 bases). The CDR3 is 15 amino acids. Trimming left V 8 bases short and J 10 bases short, with 24 bases between. Per germline, CDR1 LGHNA and CDR2 YSLEER. The CDR3: CASGPLLAGGQEQFF. Written as DNA, the CDR3 is TGCGCCAGCGGCCCCCTTCTAGCAGGAGGGCAGGAGCAGTTCTTC.

For this clonotype: At one of its ends the junction is not consistent with the germline gene, which may arise from a read error. This rearrangement joins TRBV6-5 to TRBJ2-2, with D tentatively TRBD2 (6 bases). In germline, CDR1 is MNHEY, CDR2 SVGAGI. This CDR3 has 16 residues. The CDR3 DNA sequence: TGTGCTAGCAGCCTCAAAGCGAAGGCGAAGACCGGGGGACTGTTTTTT. This gives the protein CASSLKAKAKTGGLFF.

This clonotype was seen a few times. This may arise from a read error, as a much more abundant clone is one base away. The V gene is TRBV7-8, the J gene TRBJ2-7, with a weak D call TRBD2 (5 bases). This CDR3 region has 16 residues. From germline, CDR1 is SGHVS and CDR2 FQNEAQ. Trimming removed 5 bases from V and 2 bases from J, with 19 bases in between. CDR3 amino acids: CASSPIWGAHTYEQYF. CDR3 coding DNA: TGTGCCAGCAGCCCGATATGGGGAGCCCACACCTACGAGCAGTACTTC.

In regard to this clonotype: A junction boundary mismatches the germline segment, possibly from a read error. The V call is TRBV29-1, the J call TRBJ2-3, with D uncertain. The CDR3 sequence is 14 residues long. Germline V gene data show CDR1 as SQVTM and CDR2 as ANQGSEA. CDR3 DNA sequence: TGCTGCGCCAGACGGGTGTTCGGCACAAATACGCAGTATTTT. Translated, it gives CCARRVFGTNTQYF.

About this clonotype itself: One end of the junction is discordant with germline, which a read error may explain. The chain joins TRBV14 to TRBJ2-7; 10 nucleotides agree with TRBD2. The germline V gene has CDR1 SGHDN and CDR2 FVKESK. The CDR3 has 18 amino acids. In nucleotides, the CDR3 is TGTGCCAGCAGCCAATCGCTAGCGGGAGTCGGGGGAATCTACAAGCAGTACTTC. The encoded protein is CASSQSLAGVGGIYKQYF.

The chain is built from TRBV29-1 and TRBJ2-3, with D possibly being TRBD1 (5 bases). Germline V CDR1 and CDR2: SQVTM, ANQGSEA. The CDR3 is 12 residues long. The CDR3 DNA is TGCAGTGATGACAGTTACACAGATACGCAGTATTTT. Translating gives CSDDSYTDTQYF.

The chain has TRBV4-3 and TRBJ1-6; D call uncertain. The length of the CDR3 is 13 residues. Germline CDR1 reads LGHNA; CDR2 reads YSLEER. CDR3 DNA sequence: TGCGCTAACAGCCAAGAAGTTAATTCACCCCTCCACTTT. It specifies CANSQEVNSPLHF.

In the case of this clonotype: The CDR3 ends on some other residue instead of the conserved phenylalanine or tryptophan, so this is likely a read error. The genes are TRBV29-1 and TRBJ2-5; TRBD2 matches at 12 bases. The CDR3 totals 18 residues. Germline V lookup: CDR1 SQVTM, CDR2 ANQGSEA. CDR3 loop: CSVEFYWTSGVKQETQYL. The CDR3, as DNA: TGCAGTGTTGAATTCTATTGGACTAGCGGGGTGAAACAAGAGACCCAGTACCTC.

In regard to this clonotype: A read error may produce the germline difference seen at one junction end. This chain links TRBV11-3 with TRBJ2-3; unclear D gene. Germline CDR1 reads SGHNT; CDR2 reads YENEEA. The CDR3 has 16 residues. CDR3 nucleotide sequence: TGTGGCAGCAGCTCGGCCCCGCAGGATTTCACAGATGCGCAGTATTTT. It yields the protein CGSSSAPQDFTDAQYF.

This chain connects TRBV5-4 to TRBJ2-2; D gene uncertain. Germline CDR1 reads SGHNT; CDR2 reads YYREEE (reference sequence). The CDR3 runs to 14 residues. Trimming shortened V by 6 bases and J by 7 bases, and 16 bases separated the two germline ends. For the CDR3, the DNA is TGTGCCAGCAACTTAATAGGCGATGGCGGGGAGCTGTTTTTT. Translation gives CASNLIGDGGELFF. The variable domain in full, with the rest retrieved from reference TRBV5-4 and TRBJ2-2, is ETGVTQSPTHLIKTRGQQVTLRCSSQSGHNTVSWYQQALGQGPQFIFQYYREEENGRGNFPPRFSGLQFPNYSSELNVNALELDDSALYLCASNLIGDGGELFFGEGSRLTVL.

A note on this clonotype: It may be a read error: a sequence one base away is much more abundant. V and J are TRBV6-2 or TRBV6-3 and TRBJ1-6; D gene unclear. In germline, CDR1 is MNHEY, CDR2 SVGEGT. V was trimmed by 5 bases and J by 9 bases, leaving 17 bases between them. The CDR3 is made up of 15 amino acids. The CDR3 DNA sequence: TGTGCCAGCAGTCAACACGAGTCAGCCGGTTCACCCCTCCACTTT. Its protein product is CASSQHESAGSPLHF.

Of note for this clonotype: As the CDR3 is not closed by the conserved phenylalanine or tryptophan, this likely results from a read error. V and J are TRBV11-3 and TRBJ1-1; D remains unclear. Germline V CDR1 and CDR2: SGHNT, YENEEA. The CDR3 sequence is 16 residues long. CDR3 in amino acids: CASSLKTWWMNTEAFS. Here the CDR3 DNA reads TGTGCCAGCAGCTTAAAGACATGGTGGATGAACACCGAAGCTTTCTCT.

This clonotype was counted a single time. Given the absence of the conserved phenylalanine or tryptophan at the CDR3 end, a read error is likely. The chain is built from TRBV29-1 and TRBJ2-5, with D uncertain. Germline values: CDR1 SQVTM, CDR2 ANQGSEA. This CDR3 spans 16 amino acids. The CDR3 sequence: CCAKPYLQTGQETQYV. In nucleotides, the CDR3 is TGCTGCGCCAAGCCCTACCTCCAGACTGGTCAAGAGACCCAGTACGTC.

Notes on this clonotype: An end of the junction differs from the germline gene, which may be a read error. The chain links TRBV6-2 or TRBV6-3 to TRBJ2-1; no clear D. CDR3 length: 13 amino acids. In germline, CDR1 is MNHEY, CDR2 SVGEGT. The CDR3 region is CVSSPKGKGEQFF. The DNA for the CDR3 is TGTGTCAGCAGCCCTAAAGGGAAGGGTGAGCAGTTCTTC.

Many counts were recorded for this clonotype. The chain uses TRBV20-1 and TRBJ2-3; D is undetermined. Trimming stripped 5 bases from V and 0 bases from J, with 12 bases between. The CDR3 extends over 14 amino acids. CDR1 and CDR2 from the germline V gene are DFQATT and SNEGSKA (reference sequence). The CDR3 loop reads CSAYPGGSTDTQYF. The CDR3 region has the DNA TGCAGTGCTTATCCCGGCGGTAGCACAGATACGCAGTATTTT.